This T cell receptor (beta chain) was captured by sequencing in a study of blood T cell repertoires in COVID-19. Study-wide context: The analysed material was cDNA or gDNA that came from T cells, B-cell-depleted T cells, or PBMCs.

Per the authors' pipeline: The authors estimated nucleated cell counts from reference gene primer amplification. Method: immunoSEQ multiplex PCR; TCRdb's copy keeps in-frame clones and lacks some. V, J and clone size are taken as reported in that table, and D and trimming were inferred from the DNA itself. The table includes 200,000 to 300,000 clones, 85% to 90% detected once. CDR1 and CDR2 (germline): MNHEY, SVGAGI. CDR3 length: 13 amino acids. Trimming removed 5 bases from V and 8 bases from J, with 15 bases in between. Sequenced material: peripheral blood. The rearrangement joins TRBV6-5 to TRBJ1-2, with no clear D. The source is a woman aged 40 to 50 with acute or convalescent COVID-19. CDR3 sequence (DNA): TGTGCCAGCAGTAGGCTGACTATCGGGGGCTACACCTTC. As protein: CASSRLTIGGYTF.